Described below is a single TCR beta chain sequence and its context. A single count supports this clone. This receptor's antigen is unknown. The input lacks base qualities; no much larger clone sits a single base away. The sample originates from a study of radiotherapy plus CTLA-4 blockade in lung cancer (dated by TCRdb to 2017 to 2018). Regarding the complete study: Among enrolled patients, 15% to 20% had an objective response and approximately 30% reached disease control.

The paper as a whole reports these results and caveats: Early dynamic changes in blood T cell clones, together with increased serum interferon-beta after radiation, were reported as the strongest predictors of response. After treatment with radiotherapy and ipilimumab, TCR clones that originated in tumors expanded in peripheral blood.

In this study, focal radiation therapy paired with CTLA-4 blockade (ipilimumab) was tested in patients who had chemo-refractory metastatic non-small-cell lung cancer. According to the germline V gene, CDR1 reads MDHEN and CDR2 reads SYDVKM. The CDR3, from cysteine to phenylalanine, totals 16 residues. Of all the DNA, just the CDR3 is kept, 48 bases in frame from base 1. Relative to germline, V is 5 bases shorter and J is 2 bases shorter, with 16 bases between their ends. The library was made by the immunoSEQ multiplex PCR assay. The clones in this table, taken by TCRdb from immuneACCESS, are in-frame only. Not every clone is retained; where verified, under half of the shortfall comes from an unresolved V gene, and the cause of the rest is unknown. The sample records roughly 90,000 clones, 72% of which are singletons. 11% to 15% of the sample goes to the ten largest clones.

The chain is assembled from TRBV28 and TRBJ2-1; TRBD2 is a weak D gene call, 5 bases matching. This sample comprised peripheral blood, obtained from a patient treated with radiotherapy plus ipilimumab. This clonotype was obtained from a human donor with non-small cell lung cancer that progressed on radiotherapy plus ipilimumab. The CDR3 loop reads CASSQHKREPYNEQFF. The nucleotide sequence is given as TGTGCCAGCAGTCAGCACAAGAGGGAACCCTACAATGAGCAGTTCTTC.